The clone carrying this TCR beta chain was seen many times. Antigen specificity is unknown. A read error is possible here, since a much larger clone lies one base away. Looked up from germline, CDR1 is MNHNS and CDR2 is SASEGT. The CDR3 covers 15 residues. Amplified TCR beta CDR3 regions derived from RNA transcripts. A first-round RT-PCR of the TCR CDR3 used the HTBI primer set. One entry per CDR3 protein, called by TCRdb with MiXCR from the multiplex PCR reads. Among about 350,000 distinct CDR3 sequences listed, approximately 19% were seen once. Researchers defined stable Graves' hyperthyroidism as no ophthalmopathy progression within 18 months. From around 11 ml of fresh peripheral blood, PBMCs were isolated. The sample is drawn from a study of T cells in Graves' hyperthyroidism and ophthalmopathy. Study results and limitations: Ophthalmopathy onset followed model prediction by a median roughly six months. Among clonotypes expanded in thyroid above 0.001, most were also found in blood.

The chain has TRBV6-1 and TRBJ2-7; 10 bases fit TRBD1. The sequencing input was blood. This sequence originates from a woman aged 18-35 years with Graves' hyperthyroidism. CDR3 protein: CAGSESPGQGYEQYF. CDR3 nucleotides: TGTGCCGGCAGTGAGAGCCCGGGACAGGGGTACGAGCAGTACTTC.